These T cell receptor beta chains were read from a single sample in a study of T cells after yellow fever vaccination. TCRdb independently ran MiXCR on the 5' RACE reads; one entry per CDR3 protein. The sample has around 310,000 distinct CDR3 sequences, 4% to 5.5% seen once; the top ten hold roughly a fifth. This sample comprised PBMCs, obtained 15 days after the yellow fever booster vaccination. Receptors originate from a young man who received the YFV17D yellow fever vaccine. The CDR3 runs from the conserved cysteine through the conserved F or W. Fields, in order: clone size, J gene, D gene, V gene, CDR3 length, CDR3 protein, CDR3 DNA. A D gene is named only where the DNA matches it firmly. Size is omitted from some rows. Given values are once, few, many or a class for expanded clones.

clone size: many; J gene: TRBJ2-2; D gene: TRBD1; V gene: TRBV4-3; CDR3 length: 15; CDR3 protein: CASSQDRGGPGELFF; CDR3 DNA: TGCGCCAGCAGCCAAGATAGAGGGGGCCCGGGGGAGCTGTTTTTT
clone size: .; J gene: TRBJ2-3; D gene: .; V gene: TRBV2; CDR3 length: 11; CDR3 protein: CASRAWDTQYF; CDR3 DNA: TGTGCCAGCAGAGCATGGGATACGCAGTATTTT
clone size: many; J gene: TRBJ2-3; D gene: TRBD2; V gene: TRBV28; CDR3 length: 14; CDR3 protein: CASSSGGSTDTQYF; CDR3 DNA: TGTGCCAGCAGTTCGGGGGGTAGCACAGATACGCAGTATTTT
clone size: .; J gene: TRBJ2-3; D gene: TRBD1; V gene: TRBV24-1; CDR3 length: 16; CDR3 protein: CATSDSDRGATDTQYF; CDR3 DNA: TGTGCCACCAGTGATTCGGACAGGGGAGCCACAGATACGCAGTATTTT
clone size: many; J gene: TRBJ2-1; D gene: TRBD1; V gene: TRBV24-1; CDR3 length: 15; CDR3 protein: CATSDLAGGNFEQFF; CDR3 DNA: TGTGCCACCAGTGATTTGGCAGGGGGCAATTTTGAGCAGTTCTTC
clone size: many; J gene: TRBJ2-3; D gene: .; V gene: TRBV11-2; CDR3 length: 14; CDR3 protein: CASSGRLPADTQYF; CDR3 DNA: TGTGCCAGCAGCGGCCGCTTACCGGCAGATACGCAGTATTTT
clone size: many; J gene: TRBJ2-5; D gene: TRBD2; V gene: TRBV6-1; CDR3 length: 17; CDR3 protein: CASSDRFGLAAKETQYF; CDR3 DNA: TGTGCCAGCAGTGATAGGTTTGGACTAGCAGCGAAAGAGACCCAGTACTTC
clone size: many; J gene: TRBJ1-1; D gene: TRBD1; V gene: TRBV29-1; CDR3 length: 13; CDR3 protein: CSVSGGRRTEAFF; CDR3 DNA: TGCAGCGTTTCAGGGGGCCGGAGAACTGAAGCTTTCTTT
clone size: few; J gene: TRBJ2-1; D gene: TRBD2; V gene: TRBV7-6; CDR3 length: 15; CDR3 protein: CASSLVASGLNEQFF; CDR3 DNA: TGTGCCAGCAGCTTAGTGGCTAGCGGGCTGAATGAGCAGTTCTTC
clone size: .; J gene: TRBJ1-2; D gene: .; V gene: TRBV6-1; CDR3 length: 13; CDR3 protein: CATAGRALYGYTF; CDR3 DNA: TGTGCCACGGCGGGCAGGGCGCTTTATGGCTACACCTTC
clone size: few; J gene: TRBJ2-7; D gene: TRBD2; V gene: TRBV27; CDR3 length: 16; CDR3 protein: CASSSVLSGGIYEQYF; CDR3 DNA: TGTGCCAGCAGTTCCGTATTGAGCGGGGGAATCTACGAGCAGTACTTC
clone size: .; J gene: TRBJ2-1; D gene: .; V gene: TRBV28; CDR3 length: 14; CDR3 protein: CASSDRYGTLEQFF; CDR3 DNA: TGTGCCAGCAGTGACAGGTACGGGACCTTGGAGCAGTTCTTC
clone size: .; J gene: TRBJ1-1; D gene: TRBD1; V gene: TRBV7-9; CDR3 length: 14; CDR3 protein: CASSVTGGDVKAFF; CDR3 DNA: TGTGCCAGCAGCGTGACAGGGGGCGACGTGAAAGCTTTCTTT
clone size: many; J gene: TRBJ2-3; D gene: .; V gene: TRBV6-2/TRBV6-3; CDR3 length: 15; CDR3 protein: CASSRGQTNTDTQYF; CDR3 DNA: TGTGCCAGCAGTCGGGGGCAAACCAATACAGATACGCAGTATTTT
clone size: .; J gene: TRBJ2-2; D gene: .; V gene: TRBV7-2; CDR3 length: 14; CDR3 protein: CASRQQGGTGELFF; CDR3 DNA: TGTGCCAGCAGGCAACAGGGAGGCACCGGGGAGCTGTTTTTT
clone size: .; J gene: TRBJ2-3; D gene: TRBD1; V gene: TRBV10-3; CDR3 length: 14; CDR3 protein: CAINKGTGIDTQYF; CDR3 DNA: TGTGCCATCAATAAGGGGACAGGGATCGATACGCAGTATTTT
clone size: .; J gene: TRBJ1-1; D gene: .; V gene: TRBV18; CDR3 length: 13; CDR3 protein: CASSPGLNTEAFF; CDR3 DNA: TGTGCCAGCTCGCCAGGGTTGAACACTGAAGCTTTCTTT
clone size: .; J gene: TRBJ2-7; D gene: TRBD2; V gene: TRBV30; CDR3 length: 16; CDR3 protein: CAWTRPSGGASAEQYF; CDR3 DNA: TGTGCCTGGACCCGGCCCAGCGGGGGAGCTTCGGCCGAGCAGTACTTC
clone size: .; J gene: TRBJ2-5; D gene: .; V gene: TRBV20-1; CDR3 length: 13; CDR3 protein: CSARDENQETQYF; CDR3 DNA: TGCAGTGCTAGAGACGAGAATCAAGAGACCCAGTACTTC
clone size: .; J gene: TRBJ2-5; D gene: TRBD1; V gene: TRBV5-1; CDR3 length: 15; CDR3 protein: CASSDGTARTETQYF; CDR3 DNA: TGCGCCAGCAGCGACGGGACAGCCAGAACTGAGACCCAGTACTTC
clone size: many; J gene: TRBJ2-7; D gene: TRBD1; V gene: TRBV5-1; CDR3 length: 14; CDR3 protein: CASSRQGPLSEQYF; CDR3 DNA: TGCGCCAGCTCAAGACAGGGTCCGCTCTCCGAGCAGTACTTC
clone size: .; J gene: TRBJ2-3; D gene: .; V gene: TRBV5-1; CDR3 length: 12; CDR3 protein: CASSLDSGGRYF; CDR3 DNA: TGCGCCAGCAGCTTGGACTCCGGGGGGCGGTATTTT
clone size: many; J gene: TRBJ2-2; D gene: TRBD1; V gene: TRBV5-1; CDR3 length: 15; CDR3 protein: CASRKSTGVTGELFF; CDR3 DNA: TGCGCCAGCAGGAAAAGCACAGGGGTTACCGGGGAGCTGTTTTTT
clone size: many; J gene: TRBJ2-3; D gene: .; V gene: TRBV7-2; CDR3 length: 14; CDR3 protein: CASSLEESTDTQYF; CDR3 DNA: TGTGCCAGCAGCTTAGAGGAGAGCACAGATACGCAGTATTTT
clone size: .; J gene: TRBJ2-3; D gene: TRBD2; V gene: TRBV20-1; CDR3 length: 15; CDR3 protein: CSAPGRGGLTDTQYF; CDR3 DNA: TGCAGTGCCCCTGGGCGGGGGGGCTTAACAGATACGCAGTATTTT
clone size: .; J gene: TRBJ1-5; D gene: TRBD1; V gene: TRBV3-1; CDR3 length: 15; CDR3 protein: CASSQDGGQYQPQHF; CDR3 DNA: TGTGCCAGCAGCCAAGATGGGGGACAGTATCAGCCCCAGCATTTT
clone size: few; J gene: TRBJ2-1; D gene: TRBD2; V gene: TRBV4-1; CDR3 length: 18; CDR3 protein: CASSRFGGTSGGGNEQFF; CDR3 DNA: TGCGCCAGCAGCCGTTTTGGTGGGACTAGCGGGGGGGGAAATGAGCAGTTCTTC
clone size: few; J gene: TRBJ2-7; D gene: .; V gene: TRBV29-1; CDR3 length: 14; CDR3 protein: CSVRADPTSYEQYF; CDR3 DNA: TGCAGCGTCCGGGCAGATCCCACCTCCTACGAGCAGTACTTC
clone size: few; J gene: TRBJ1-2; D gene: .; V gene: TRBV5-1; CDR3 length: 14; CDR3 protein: CASSLTDKMYGYTF; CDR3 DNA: TGCGCCAGCAGCCTGACGGACAAGATGTATGGCTACACCTTC
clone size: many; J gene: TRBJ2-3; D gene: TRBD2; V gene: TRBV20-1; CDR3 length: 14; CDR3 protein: CSAPTSGEGDTQYF; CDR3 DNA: TGCAGTGCTCCAACTAGCGGGGAAGGAGATACGCAGTATTTT
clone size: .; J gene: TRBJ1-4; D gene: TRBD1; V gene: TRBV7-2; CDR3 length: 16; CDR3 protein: CASSSNPPDRDEKLFF; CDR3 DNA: TGTGCCAGCAGCTCTAACCCCCCGGACAGGGACGAAAAACTGTTTTTT
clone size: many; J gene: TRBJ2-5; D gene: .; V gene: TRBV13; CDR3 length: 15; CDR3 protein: CASSPGERRQETQYF; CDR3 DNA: TGTGCCAGCAGCCCAGGCGAGCGGCGCCAAGAGACCCAGTACTTC
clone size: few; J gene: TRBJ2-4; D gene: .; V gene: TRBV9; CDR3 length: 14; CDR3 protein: CASSAGGNKNIQYF; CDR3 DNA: TGTGCCAGCAGCGCCGGGGGTAACAAAAACATTCAGTACTTC
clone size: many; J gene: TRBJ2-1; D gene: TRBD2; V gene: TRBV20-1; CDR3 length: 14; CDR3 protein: CSAIGVSGGAGQFF; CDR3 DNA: TGCAGTGCTATCGGCGTTAGCGGGGGGGCCGGGCAGTTCTTC
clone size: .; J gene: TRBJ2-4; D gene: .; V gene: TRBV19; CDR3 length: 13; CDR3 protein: CASSMQVMGIQYF; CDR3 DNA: TGTGCCAGTAGTATGCAGGTAATGGGCATTCAGTACTTC
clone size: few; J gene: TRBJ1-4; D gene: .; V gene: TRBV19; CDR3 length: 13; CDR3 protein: CASSRGRIEGLFF; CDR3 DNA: TGTGCCAGTAGTAGGGGACGGATTGAAGGACTGTTTTTT
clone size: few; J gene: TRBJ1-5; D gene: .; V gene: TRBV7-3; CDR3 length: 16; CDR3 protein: CASSPRRGQSNQPQHF; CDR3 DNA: TGTGCCAGCAGCCCTCGGCGGGGGCAAAGCAATCAGCCCCAGCATTTT
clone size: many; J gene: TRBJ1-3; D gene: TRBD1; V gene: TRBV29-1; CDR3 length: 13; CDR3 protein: CSVSRDSGNTIYF; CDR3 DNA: TGCAGCGTGTCCCGGGACAGCGGAAACACCATATATTTT
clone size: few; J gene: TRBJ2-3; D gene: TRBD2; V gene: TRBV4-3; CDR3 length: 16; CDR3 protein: CASSQVLAGGRDTQYF; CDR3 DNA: TGCGCCAGCAGCCAAGTCCTAGCGGGGGGGCGAGATACGCAGTATTTT
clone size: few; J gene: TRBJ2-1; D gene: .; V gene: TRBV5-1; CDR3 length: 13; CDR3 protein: CASSLNMGDEQFF; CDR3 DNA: TGCGCCAGCAGCTTGAATATGGGTGATGAGCAGTTCTTC
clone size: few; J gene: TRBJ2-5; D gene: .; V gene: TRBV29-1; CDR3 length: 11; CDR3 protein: CSVIPEETQYF; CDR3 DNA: TGCAGCGTCATCCCAGAAGAGACCCAGTACTTC
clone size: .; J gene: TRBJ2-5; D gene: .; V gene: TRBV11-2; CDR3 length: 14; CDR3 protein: CASSLWHQEGTQYF; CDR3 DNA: TGTGCCAGCAGCTTGTGGCACCAAGAGGGGACCCAGTACTTC
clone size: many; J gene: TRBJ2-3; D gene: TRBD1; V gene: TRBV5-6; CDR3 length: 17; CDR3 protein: CASSLGDRGLGTDTQYF; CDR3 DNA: TGTGCCAGCAGCTTGGGGGACAGGGGGCTCGGGACAGATACGCAGTATTTT
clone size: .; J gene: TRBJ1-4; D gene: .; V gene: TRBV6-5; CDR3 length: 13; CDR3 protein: CASSLTENEKLFF; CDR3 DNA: TGTGCCAGCAGTCTTACAGAGAATGAAAAACTGTTTTTT
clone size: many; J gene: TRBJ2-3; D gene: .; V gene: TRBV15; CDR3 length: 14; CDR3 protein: CATSTDSFTDTQYF; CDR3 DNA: TGTGCCACCAGCACCGACAGCTTCACAGATACGCAGTATTTT
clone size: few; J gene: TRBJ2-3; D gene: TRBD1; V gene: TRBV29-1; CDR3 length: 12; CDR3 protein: CSERQGADTQYF; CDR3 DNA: TGCAGCGAGAGACAGGGGGCAGATACGCAGTATTTT
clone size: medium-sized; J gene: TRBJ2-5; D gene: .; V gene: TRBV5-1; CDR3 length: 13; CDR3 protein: CASSLEGQETQYF; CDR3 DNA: TGTGCCAGCAGCTTAGAGGGCCAAGAGACCCAGTACTTC
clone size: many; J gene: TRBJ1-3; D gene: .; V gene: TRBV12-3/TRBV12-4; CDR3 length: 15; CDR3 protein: CASSLRLLSGNTIYF; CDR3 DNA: TGTGCCAGCAGTTTAAGGCTTCTCTCTGGAAACACCATATATTTT
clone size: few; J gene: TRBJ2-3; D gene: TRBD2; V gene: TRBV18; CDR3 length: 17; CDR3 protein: CASSPFDGGASGDTQYF; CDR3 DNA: TGTGCCAGCTCACCATTTGACGGGGGGGCTTCAGGAGATACGCAGTATTTT
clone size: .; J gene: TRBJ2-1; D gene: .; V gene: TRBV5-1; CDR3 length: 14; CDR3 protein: CASSFRGEVTEQFF; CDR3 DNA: TGCGCCAGCAGCTTTCGGGGAGAGGTGACTGAGCAGTTCTTC
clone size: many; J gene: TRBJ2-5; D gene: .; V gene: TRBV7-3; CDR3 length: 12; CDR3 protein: CASSLGGGTQYF; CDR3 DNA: TGTGCCAGCAGCTTAGGGGGTGGGACCCAGTACTTC
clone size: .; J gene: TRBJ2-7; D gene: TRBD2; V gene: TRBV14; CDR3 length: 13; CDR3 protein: CASSPGLGWEQYF; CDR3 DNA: TGTGCCAGCAGCCCCGGACTAGGTTGGGAGCAGTACTTC
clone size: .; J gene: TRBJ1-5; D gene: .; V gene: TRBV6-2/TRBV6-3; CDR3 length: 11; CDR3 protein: CASSYSFWWHF; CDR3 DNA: TGTGCCAGCAGTTACAGCTTCTGGTGGCATTTT
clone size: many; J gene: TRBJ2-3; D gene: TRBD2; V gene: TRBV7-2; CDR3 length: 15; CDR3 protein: CASSLGLAGGNTQYF; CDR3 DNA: TGTGCCAGCAGCTTGGGACTAGCGGGGGGTAATACGCAGTATTTT
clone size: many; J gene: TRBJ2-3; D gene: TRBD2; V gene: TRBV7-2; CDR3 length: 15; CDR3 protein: CASTERGGPADTQYF; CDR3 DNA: TGTGCCAGCACCGAACGGGGGGGCCCCGCAGATACGCAGTATTTT